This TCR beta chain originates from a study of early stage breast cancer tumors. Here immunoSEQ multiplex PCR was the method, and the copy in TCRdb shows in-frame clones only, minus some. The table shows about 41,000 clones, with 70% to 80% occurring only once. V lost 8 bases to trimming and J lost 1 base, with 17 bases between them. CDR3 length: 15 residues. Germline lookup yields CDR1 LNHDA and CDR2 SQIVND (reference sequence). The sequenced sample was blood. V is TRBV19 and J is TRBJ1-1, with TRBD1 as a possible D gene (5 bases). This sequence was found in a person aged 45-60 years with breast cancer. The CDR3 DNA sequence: TGTGCCAGTCTCGCCCCAGGGCTGGGGAACACTGAAGCTTTCTTT. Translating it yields CASLAPGLGNTEAFF.